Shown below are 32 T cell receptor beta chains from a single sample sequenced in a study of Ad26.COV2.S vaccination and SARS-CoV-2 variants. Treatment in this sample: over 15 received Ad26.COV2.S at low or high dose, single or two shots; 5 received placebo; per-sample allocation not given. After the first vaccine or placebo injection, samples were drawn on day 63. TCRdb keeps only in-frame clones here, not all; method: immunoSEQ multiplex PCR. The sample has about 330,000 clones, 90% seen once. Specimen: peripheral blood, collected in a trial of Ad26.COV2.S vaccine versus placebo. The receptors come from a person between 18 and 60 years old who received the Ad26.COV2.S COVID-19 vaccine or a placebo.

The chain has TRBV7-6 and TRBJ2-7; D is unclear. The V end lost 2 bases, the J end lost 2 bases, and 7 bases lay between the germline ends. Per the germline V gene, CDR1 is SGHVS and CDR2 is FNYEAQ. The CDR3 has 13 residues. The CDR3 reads CASSLTSTYEQYF. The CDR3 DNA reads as TGTGCCAGCAGCTTAACGAGTACCTACGAGCAGTACTTC.

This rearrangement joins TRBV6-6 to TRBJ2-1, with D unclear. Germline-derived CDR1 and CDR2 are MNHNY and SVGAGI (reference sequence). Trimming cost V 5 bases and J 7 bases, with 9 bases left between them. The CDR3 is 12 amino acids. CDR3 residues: CASSPLGNEQFF. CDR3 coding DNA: TGTGCCAGCAGTCCCTTGGGGAATGAGCAGTTCTTC.

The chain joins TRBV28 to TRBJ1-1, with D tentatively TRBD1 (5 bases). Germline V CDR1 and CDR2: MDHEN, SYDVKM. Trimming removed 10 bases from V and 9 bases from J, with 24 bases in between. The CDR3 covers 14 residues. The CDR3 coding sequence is TGTGCCATTAAACTCGGGGGTGGGGTTGAAAAAGCTTTCTTT. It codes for CAIKLGGGVEKAFF.

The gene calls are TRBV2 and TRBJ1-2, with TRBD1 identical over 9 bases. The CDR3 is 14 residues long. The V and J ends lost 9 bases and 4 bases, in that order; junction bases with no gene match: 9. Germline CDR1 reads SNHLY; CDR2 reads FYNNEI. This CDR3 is CASTQGAQGYGYTF. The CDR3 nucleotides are TGTGCCAGTACACAGGGGGCGCAGGGCTATGGCTACACCTTC.

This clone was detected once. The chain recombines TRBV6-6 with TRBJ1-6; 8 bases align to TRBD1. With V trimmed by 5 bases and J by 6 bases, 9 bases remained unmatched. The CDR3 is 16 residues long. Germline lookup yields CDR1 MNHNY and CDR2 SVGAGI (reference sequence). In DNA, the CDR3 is TGTGCCAGCAGTCGAGGGGACAGGACCTCTAATTCACCCCTCCACTTT. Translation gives CASSRGDRTSNSPLHF.

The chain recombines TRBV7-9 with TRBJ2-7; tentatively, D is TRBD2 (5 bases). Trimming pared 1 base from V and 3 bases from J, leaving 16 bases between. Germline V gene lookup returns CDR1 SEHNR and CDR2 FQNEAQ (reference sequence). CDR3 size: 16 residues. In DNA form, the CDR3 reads TGTGCCAGCAGCTTAGGGTCAGCGGTAAGCCGCTACGAGCAGTACTTC. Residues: CASSLGSAVSRYEQYF.

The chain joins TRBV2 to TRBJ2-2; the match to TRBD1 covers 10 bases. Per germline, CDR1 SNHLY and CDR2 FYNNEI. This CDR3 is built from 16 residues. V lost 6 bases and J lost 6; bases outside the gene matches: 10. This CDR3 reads CASSARQGAAAGELFF. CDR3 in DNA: TGTGCCAGCAGCGCTAGACAGGGGGCGGCGGCCGGGGAGCTGTTTTTT.

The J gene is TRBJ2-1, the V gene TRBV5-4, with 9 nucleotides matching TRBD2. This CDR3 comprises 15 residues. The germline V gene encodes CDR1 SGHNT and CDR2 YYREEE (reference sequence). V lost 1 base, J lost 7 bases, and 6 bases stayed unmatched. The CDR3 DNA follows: TGTGCCAGCAGCTTGAACCGCGGGAGGGGTAATGAGCAGTTCTTC. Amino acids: CASSLNRGRGNEQFF.

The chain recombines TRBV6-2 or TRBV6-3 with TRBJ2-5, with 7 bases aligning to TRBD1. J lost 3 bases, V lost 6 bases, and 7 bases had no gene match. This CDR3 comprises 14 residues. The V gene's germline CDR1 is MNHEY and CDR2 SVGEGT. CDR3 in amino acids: CASSVQGLEETQYF. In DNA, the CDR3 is TGTGCCAGCAGCGTACAGGGGCTCGAAGAGACCCAGTACTTC.

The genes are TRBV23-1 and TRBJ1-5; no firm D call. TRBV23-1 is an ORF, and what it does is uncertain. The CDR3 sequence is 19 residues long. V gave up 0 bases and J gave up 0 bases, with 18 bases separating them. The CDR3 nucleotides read TGCGCCAGCAGTCAATCCGGGCCGATCCGCTCGGATAGCAATCAGCCCCAGCATTTT. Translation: CASSQSGPIRSDSNQPQHF.

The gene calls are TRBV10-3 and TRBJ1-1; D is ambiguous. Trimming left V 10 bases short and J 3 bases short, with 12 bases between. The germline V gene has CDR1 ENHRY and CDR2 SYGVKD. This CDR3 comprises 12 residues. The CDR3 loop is CATGIRYTEAFF. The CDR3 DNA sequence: TGTGCCACCGGGATAAGATACACTGAAGCTTTCTTT.

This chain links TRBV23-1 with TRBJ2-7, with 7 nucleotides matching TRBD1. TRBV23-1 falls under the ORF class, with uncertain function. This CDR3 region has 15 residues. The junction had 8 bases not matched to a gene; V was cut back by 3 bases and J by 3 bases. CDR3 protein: CASSQTGFQLYEQYF. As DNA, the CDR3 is TGCGCCAGCAGTCAGACAGGGTTTCAACTCTACGAGCAGTACTTC.

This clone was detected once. Here the CDR3 DNA reads TGTGCCAGCAGCTCTCCCCCCCTAGGCAGAACTCTAGGAGAGCAGTACTTC. Encoded protein: CASSSPPLGRTLGEQYF. The rearrangement uses TRBV27 and TRBJ2-7; D remains unclear. V dropped 6 bases and J dropped 7 bases, with 28 bases sitting between them. This CDR3 spans 17 amino acids. Germline V CDR1 and CDR2: MNHEY, SMNVEV (reference sequence).

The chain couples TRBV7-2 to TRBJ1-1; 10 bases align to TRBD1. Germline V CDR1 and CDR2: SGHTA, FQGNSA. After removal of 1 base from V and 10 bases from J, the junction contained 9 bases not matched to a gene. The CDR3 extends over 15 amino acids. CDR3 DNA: TGTGCCAGCAGCTTAGGGGGGACAGGGGTGTTTCGAGCTTTCTTT. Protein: CASSLGGTGVFRAFF.

The CDR3 is CAGGSLEAYGYTF. CDR3 nucleotide sequence: TGTGCCGGAGGGTCTCTCGAAGCCTATGGCTACACCTTC. This chain links TRBV7-9 with TRBJ1-2; no clear D gene. V lost 11 bases and J lost 4, with 17 bases in between. This CDR3 contains 13 residues. Per the germline V gene, CDR1 is SEHNR and CDR2 is FQNEAQ (reference sequence).

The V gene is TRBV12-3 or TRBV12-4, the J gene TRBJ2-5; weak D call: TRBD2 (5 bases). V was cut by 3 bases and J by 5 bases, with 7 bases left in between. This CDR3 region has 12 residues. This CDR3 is CASSFSAETQYF. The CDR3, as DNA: TGTGCCAGCAGTTTTAGCGCGGAGACCCAGTACTTC.

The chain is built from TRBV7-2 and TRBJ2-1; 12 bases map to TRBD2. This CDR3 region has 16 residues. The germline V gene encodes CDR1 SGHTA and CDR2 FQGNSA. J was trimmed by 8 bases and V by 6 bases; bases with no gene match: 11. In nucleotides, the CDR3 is TGTGCCAGCAGGCCTAGCGGGAGGGCCTCCCGCTATGAGCAGTTCTTC. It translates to CASRPSGRASRYEQFF.

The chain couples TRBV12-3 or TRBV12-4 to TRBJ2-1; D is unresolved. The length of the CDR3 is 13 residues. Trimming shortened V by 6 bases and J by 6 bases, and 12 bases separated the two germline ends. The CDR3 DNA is TGTGCCAGCAGAGGCTATCAGAGCAATGAGCAGTTCTTC. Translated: CASRGYQSNEQFF.

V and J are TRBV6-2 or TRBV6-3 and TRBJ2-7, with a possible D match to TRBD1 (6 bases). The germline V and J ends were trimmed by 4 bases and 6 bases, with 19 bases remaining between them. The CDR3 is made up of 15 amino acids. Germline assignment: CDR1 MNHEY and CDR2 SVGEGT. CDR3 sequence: CASSSDRSPTGEQYF. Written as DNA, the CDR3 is TGTGCCAGCAGTTCAGACAGGTCCCCCACGGGCGAGCAGTACTTC.

The CDR3 spells CASSFRSTEAFF. The CDR3 DNA follows: TGTGCCAGCAGCTTTAGGTCGACTGAAGCTTTCTTT. The rearrangement joins TRBV11-2 to TRBJ1-1; D not certain. Germline V gene data show CDR1 as SGHAT and CDR2 as FQNNGV. The CDR3 sequence is 12 residues long. The V and J ends lost 3 bases and 5 bases respectively, with 7 bases between them.

CDR3 sequence reads: CASSFPGVVEQFF. The CDR3 DNA reads as TGTGCCAGCAGTTTTCCGGGCGTTGTGGAACAGTTCTTC. The chain couples TRBV27 to TRBJ2-1; D call uncertain. Germline V gene data show CDR1 as MNHEY and CDR2 as SMNVEV (reference sequence). V lost 3 bases to trimming and J lost 13 bases, with 16 bases between them. The CDR3 is 13 amino acids.

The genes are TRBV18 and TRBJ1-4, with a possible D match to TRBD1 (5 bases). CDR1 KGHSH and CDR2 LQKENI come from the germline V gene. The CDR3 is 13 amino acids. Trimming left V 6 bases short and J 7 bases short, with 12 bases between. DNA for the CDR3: TGTGCCAGCTCTTCGACGGGACGTGAAAAACTGTTTTTT. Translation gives CASSSTGREKLFF. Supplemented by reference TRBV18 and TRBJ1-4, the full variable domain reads NAGVMQNPRHLVRRRGQEARLRCSPMKGHSHVYWYRQLPEEGLKFMVYLQKENIIDESGMPKERFSAEFPKEGPSILRIQQVVRGDSAAYFCASSSTGREKLFFGSGTQLSVL.

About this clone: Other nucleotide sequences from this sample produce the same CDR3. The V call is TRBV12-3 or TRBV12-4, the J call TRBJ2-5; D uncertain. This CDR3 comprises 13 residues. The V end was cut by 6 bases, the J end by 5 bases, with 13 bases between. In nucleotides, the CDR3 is TGTGCCAGCAGCCTCGGACGGTGGGAGACCCAGTACTTC. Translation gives CASSLGRWETQYF.

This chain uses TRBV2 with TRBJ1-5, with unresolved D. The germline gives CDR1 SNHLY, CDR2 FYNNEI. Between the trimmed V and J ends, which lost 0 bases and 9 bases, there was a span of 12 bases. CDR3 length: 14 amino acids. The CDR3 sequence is CASSEAGPRRPQHF. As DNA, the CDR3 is TGTGCCAGCAGTGAAGCAGGGCCTCGGAGGCCCCAGCATTTT. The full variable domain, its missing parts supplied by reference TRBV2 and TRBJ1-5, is EPEVTQTPSHQVTQMGQEVILRCVPISNHLYFYWYRQILGQKVEFLVSFYNNEISEKSEIFDDQFSVERPDGSNFTLKIRSTKLEDSAMYFCASSEAGPRRPQHFGDGTRLSIL.

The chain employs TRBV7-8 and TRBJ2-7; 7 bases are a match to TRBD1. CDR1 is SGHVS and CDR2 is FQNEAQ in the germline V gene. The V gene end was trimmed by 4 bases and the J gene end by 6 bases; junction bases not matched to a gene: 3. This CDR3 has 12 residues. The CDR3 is CASSSNRGEQYV. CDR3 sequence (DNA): TGTGCCAGCAGCTCTAACAGGGGCGAGCAGTACGTC.

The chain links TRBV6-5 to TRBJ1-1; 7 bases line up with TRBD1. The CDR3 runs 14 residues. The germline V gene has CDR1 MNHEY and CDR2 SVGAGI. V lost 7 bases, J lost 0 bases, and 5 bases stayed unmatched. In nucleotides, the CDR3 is TGTGCCAGCACCCCGACAGGGTTGAACACTGAAGCTTTCTTT. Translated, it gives CASTPTGLNTEAFF.

The CDR3 reads CASSEIGPDTQYF. The CDR3 coding sequence is TGTGCCAGCAGTGAAATAGGCCCAGATACGCAGTATTTT. J is TRBJ2-3 and V is TRBV6-1, with D unclear. Trimming removed 2 bases from V and 4 bases from J, with 7 bases in between. The CDR3 runs to 13 residues. From germline, CDR1 is MNHNS and CDR2 SASEGT.

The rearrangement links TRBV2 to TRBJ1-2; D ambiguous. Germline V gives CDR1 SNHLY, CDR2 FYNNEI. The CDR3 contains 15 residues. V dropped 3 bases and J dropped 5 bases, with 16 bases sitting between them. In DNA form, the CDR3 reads TGTGCCAGCAGTGACCCTCAACCCTCAAAGTATGGCTACACCTTC. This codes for CASSDPQPSKYGYTF. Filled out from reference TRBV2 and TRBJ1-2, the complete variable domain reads EPEVTQTPSHQVTQMGQEVILRCVPISNHLYFYWYRQILGQKVEFLVSFYNNEISEKSEIFDDQFSVERPDGSNFTLKIRSTKLEDSAMYFCASSDPQPSKYGYTFGSGTRLTVV.

The DNA of the CDR3 is TGTGCCAGCAGCTCTCGGACTGGAGTGACCGGGGAGCTGTTTTTT. Translation gives CASSSRTGVTGELFF. This rearrangement joins TRBV5-4 to TRBJ2-2; perhaps TRBD2 as D (5 bases). Germline CDR1 and CDR2: SGHNT and YYREEE (reference sequence). This CDR3 region has 15 residues. V dropped 3 bases and J dropped 5 bases, with 14 bases sitting between them.

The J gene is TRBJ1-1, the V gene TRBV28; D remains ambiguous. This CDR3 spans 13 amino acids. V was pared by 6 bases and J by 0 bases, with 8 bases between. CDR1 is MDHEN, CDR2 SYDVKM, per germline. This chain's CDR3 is CASSRSVNTEAFF. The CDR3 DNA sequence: TGTGCCAGCAGCCGATCAGTGAACACTGAAGCTTTCTTT.

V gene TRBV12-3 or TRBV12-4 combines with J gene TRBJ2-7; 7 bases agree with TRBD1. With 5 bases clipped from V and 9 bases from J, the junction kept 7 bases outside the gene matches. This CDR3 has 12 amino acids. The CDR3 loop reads CASSLVQGVQYF. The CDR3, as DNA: TGTGCCAGCAGTCTCGTGCAGGGGGTGCAGTACTTC.

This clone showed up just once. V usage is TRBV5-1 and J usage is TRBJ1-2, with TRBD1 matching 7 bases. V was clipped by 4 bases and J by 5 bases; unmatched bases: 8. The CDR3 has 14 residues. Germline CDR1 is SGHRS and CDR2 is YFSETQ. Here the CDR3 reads CASSLGTARYGYTF. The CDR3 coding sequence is TGCGCCAGCAGCCTGGGGACAGCCCGATATGGCTACACCTTC.